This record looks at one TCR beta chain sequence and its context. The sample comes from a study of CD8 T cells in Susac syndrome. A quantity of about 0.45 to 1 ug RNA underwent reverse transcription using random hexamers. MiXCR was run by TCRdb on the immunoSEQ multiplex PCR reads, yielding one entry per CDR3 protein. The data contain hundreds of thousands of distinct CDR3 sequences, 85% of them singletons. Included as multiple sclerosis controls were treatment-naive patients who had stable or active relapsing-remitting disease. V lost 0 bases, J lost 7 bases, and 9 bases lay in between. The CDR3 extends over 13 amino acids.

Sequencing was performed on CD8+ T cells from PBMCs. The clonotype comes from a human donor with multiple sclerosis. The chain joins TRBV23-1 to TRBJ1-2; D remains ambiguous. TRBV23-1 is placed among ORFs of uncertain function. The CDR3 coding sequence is TGCGCCAGCAGTCAATCGGAGGGCAGTGGCTACACCTTC. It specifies CASSQSEGSGYTF.